Sequencing of this T cell receptor beta chain was carried out in a study of blood T cell repertoires in COVID-19. Across the study: The United States, Italy and Spain provided the acute and convalescent COVID-19 samples. PBMCs, B-cell-depleted T cells, or T cells were the source of the cDNA or gDNA that made up the material.

The germline V gene has CDR1 SGHTA and CDR2 FQGNSA. The V and J ends lost 0 bases and 1 base respectively, with 8 bases between them. This CDR3 is built from 15 residues. In the original processing: Amplification from reference gene primers served as the basis for estimated nucleated cell counts. Some clones are missing from TCRdb's copy, which holds only in-frame ones; the method was immunoSEQ multiplex PCR. The V and J calls and clone size come from that table; D and trimming were worked out from the DNA. Of tens of thousands of clones listed, roughly 90% were seen once; the top ten hold more than 5.5%.

The sample comprised peripheral blood. This receptor was identified in a woman between 50 and 59 years old with acute or convalescent COVID-19. V gene TRBV7-2 combines with J gene TRBJ2-3; D is possibly TRBD2 (5 bases). The CDR3 is CASSLAGARTDTQYF. In DNA form, the CDR3 reads TGTGCCAGCAGCTTAGCGGGAGCACGCACAGATACGCAGTATTTT.